This entry lists 29 T cell receptor beta chains sequenced from one sample in a study of T-cell reconstitution after alpha-beta-depleted transplantation in children. Unique molecular identifiers were used to barcode this TCRbeta library. TCRdb used MiXCR to reprocess the PCR reads, holding one entry per CDR3 protein. The profile shows 140,000 to 150,000 distinct CDR3 sequences, 7.5% to 9% of them singletons. The sample in question was PBMCs, mostly from graft donor cells, obtained 180 days after TCRalphabeta/CD19-depleted stem cell transplant. The receptors originated from a female patient aged 2-10 years who had a stem cell transplant for congenital amegakaryocytic thrombocytopenia, so the T cells may come from the graft donor.

About this clonotype: A much larger clonotype is one base distant, so this may be a read error. The J gene is TRBJ2-7, the V gene TRBV7-2, with TRBD1 matching over 9 bases. The CDR3 is 13 residues long. Germline assignment: CDR1 SGHTA and CDR2 FQGNSA. In DNA, the CDR3 is TGTGCCGGCAGCTTAGGGACAGGGTTCGAGCAGTACTTC. Translated, it gives CAGSLGTGFEQYF.

The chain carries TRBV4-1 and TRBJ1-2; 7 bases are a match to TRBD1. This CDR3 region has 16 residues. From germline, CDR1 is MGHRA and CDR2 YSYEKL. With 5 bases clipped from V and 4 bases from J, the junction kept 13 bases outside the gene matches. The CDR3: CASSARQGALFYGYTF. The CDR3 DNA follows: TGCGCCAGCAGCGCACGACAGGGTGCGTTATTCTATGGCTACACCTTC.

This clonotype was seen a handful of times. The V and J genes are TRBV5-6 and TRBJ1-2; 7 bases map to TRBD1. The germline gives CDR1 SGHDT, CDR2 YYEEEE. CDR3 length: 13 residues. Germline trimming cut 4 bases from V and 4 bases from J; bases unmatched to any gene: 4. The CDR3 nucleotides are TGTGCCAGCAGCGCGGGACAGAGCTATGGCTACACCTTC. Translation: CASSAGQSYGYTF.

The chain links TRBV12-3 or TRBV12-4 to TRBJ2-1; 11 nucleotides match TRBD1. The CDR3 covers 15 residues. V lost 4 bases to trimming and J lost 3 bases; unmatched junction nucleotides: 2. CDR3 residues: CASSSGTGGYNEQFF. DNA of the CDR3: TGTGCCAGCAGTTCCGGGACAGGGGGCTACAATGAGCAGTTCTTC.

This clonotype occurred a few times. The chain couples TRBV12-3 or TRBV12-4 to TRBJ2-3; 14 nucleotides agree with TRBD2. Trimming at V came to 5 bases and at J to 5 bases, leaving 6 bases not matched to a gene. The CDR3 is 16 residues long. The CDR3 sequence is CASSLRGLAGGDTQYF. Written as DNA, the CDR3 is TGTGCCAGCAGTCTAAGAGGACTAGCGGGGGGAGATACGCAGTATTTT.

This clonotype was observed at least ten times. CDR3: CAASGGKGQETQYF. The CDR3 DNA sequence: TGTGCCGCCAGCGGGGGCAAGGGGCAAGAGACCCAGTACTTC. V is TRBV10-3 and J is TRBJ2-5, with TRBD2 identical over 8 bases. The CDR3 has 14 amino acids. V shed 11 bases and J 2 bases; nucleotides not matched to a gene: 10. Germline CDR1 and CDR2: ENHRY and SYGVKD.

The table lists this clonotype with many counts. The chain uses TRBV28 and TRBJ2-3; D is perhaps TRBD1 (6 bases). Germline CDR1 reads MDHEN; CDR2 reads SYDVKM. This CDR3 contains 12 residues. Trimming took 9 bases from V and 0 from J, leaving 7 bases between them. In DNA form, the CDR3 reads TGTGCCAGTACAGGGAGCACAGATACGCAGTATTTT. It is translated as CASTGSTDTQYF.

This clonotype came up a few times. The chain joins TRBV20-1 to TRBJ2-3, with TRBD2 matching over 10 bases. CDR3 length: 14 amino acids. Germline V gene sequence: CDR1 DFQATT, CDR2 SNEGSKA (reference sequence). Trimming cost V 4 bases and J 3 bases; bases outside gene matches: 4. For the CDR3, the DNA is TGCAGTGCTATTAGTAGCGGGGGGACAGATACGCAGTATTTT. Protein product: CSAISSGGTDTQYF.

This clonotype was seen ten or more times. This CDR3 is CASSPGLAALATIDTQYF. The CDR3, as DNA: TGTGCCAGCAGCCCCGGACTAGCGGCACTCGCCACCATCGATACGCAGTATTTT. The chain couples TRBV28 to TRBJ2-3; 10 bases line up with TRBD2. CDR1 MDHEN and CDR2 SYDVKM come from the germline V gene. The CDR3 is made up of 18 amino acids. The trim removed 6 bases at V and 6 bases at J, leaving 18 bases unmatched.

This clonotype was observed at least ten times. The chain combines TRBV28 with TRBJ2-4, with a weak D call TRBD1 (5 bases). Germline assignment: CDR1 MDHEN and CDR2 SYDVKM. The CDR3 contains 19 residues. The germline V and J ends were trimmed by 3 bases and 0 bases, with 21 bases remaining between them. CDR3 bases: TGTGCCAGCAGTTTCAACTTCATGCAGGGTCGGATAGCCAAAAACATTCAGTACTTC. Amino acids: CASSFNFMQGRIAKNIQYF.

Many counts were recorded for this clonotype. The chain carries TRBV12-3 or TRBV12-4 and TRBJ2-1; D unresolved. This CDR3 is 15 amino acids long. V was shortened by 6 bases and J by 2 bases, with 14 bases between the two germline ends. The CDR3 loop is CASRPSFTPYNEQFF. CDR3 nucleotides: TGTGCCAGCAGACCTTCATTTACTCCCTACAATGAGCAGTTCTTC.

V usage is TRBV5-6 and J usage is TRBJ2-7; possibly TRBD2 for D (5 bases). The CDR3 extends over 14 amino acids. Germline assignment: CDR1 SGHDT and CDR2 YYEEEE. With 7 bases removed from V and 0 bases from J, the gap between germline ends came to 14 bases. In nucleotides, the CDR3 is TGTGCCAGCGGCCCCGGGCTAGCCTCCTACGAGCAGTACTTC. It is translated as CASGPGLASYEQYF.

There are many counts of this clonotype. The genes are TRBV10-3 and TRBJ1-2, with D possibly TRBD1 on 5 matching bases. Looked up from germline, CDR1 is ENHRY and CDR2 is SYGVKD. The germline V and J ends were trimmed by 2 bases and 4 bases, with 5 bases remaining between them. The CDR3 sequence is 12 residues long. CDR3 DNA: TGTGCCATCAGTGAGGGGACCTATGGCTACACCTTC. It yields the protein CAISEGTYGYTF.

This clonotype was detected once. A much larger clone sits a single nucleotide away, making a read error possible. The CDR3 is CSAKQGPVYYSPLHF. DNA of the CDR3: TGCAGTGCAAAACAGGGGCCAGTTTATTATTCACCCCTCCACTTT. This sequence joins TRBV20-1 and TRBJ1-6; 7 nucleotides align to TRBD1. V lost 6 bases to trimming and J lost 8 bases; unmatched junction nucleotides: 13. There are 15 residues in the CDR3. The germline V gene has CDR1 DFQATT and CDR2 SNEGSKA (reference sequence).

This clonotype was observed a handful of times. The chain couples TRBV20-1 to TRBJ1-1; the D is unclear. The germline V and J ends were trimmed by 1 base and 4 bases, with 13 bases remaining between them. The CDR3 sequence is 14 residues long. CDR1 DFQATT and CDR2 SNEGSKA come from the germline V gene (reference sequence). The CDR3 is CSARVGGMGTEAFF. In nucleotides, the CDR3 is TGCAGTGCTAGAGTCGGAGGGATGGGCACTGAAGCTTTCTTT.

This clonotype is medium-sized by share. The genes are TRBV5-1 and TRBJ2-1, with D perhaps assigned TRBD1 or TRBD2 (6 bases each). Germline V gives CDR1 SGHRS, CDR2 YFSETQ. The V end lost 0 bases, the J end lost 5 bases, and 15 bases lay between the germline ends. There are 16 residues in the CDR3. The CDR3 is CASSLVFRGPNNEQFF. The CDR3 region has the DNA TGCGCCAGCAGCTTGGTTTTCCGGGGGCCCAACAATGAGCAGTTCTTC. The full variable domain, with the rest looked up from reference TRBV5-1 and TRBJ2-1, is KAGVTQTPRYLIKTRGQQVTLSCSPISGHRSVSWYQQTPGQGLQFLFEYFSETQRNKGNFPGRFSGRQFSNSRSEMNVSTLELGDSALYLCASSLVFRGPNNEQFFGPGTRLTVL.

The table lists this clonotype with many counts. This sequence may be a read error, since a much larger clone differs from it by one base. The chain recombines TRBV12-3 or TRBV12-4 with TRBJ2-5; D perhaps matches TRBD2 (5 bases). The CDR3 is made up of 13 amino acids. Trimming took 5 bases from V and 5 from J, leaving 12 bases between them. The CDR3 protein is CASSDLGLETQYF. DNA of the CDR3: TGTGCCAGCAGTGACCTCGGACTGGAGACCCAGTACTTC.

The V and J genes are TRBV14 and TRBJ2-2; unclear D gene. Germline-derived CDR1 and CDR2 are SGHDN and FVKESK. This CDR3 is built from 18 residues. The ends were cut back, 1 base at V and 0 bases at J, with 15 bases in the middle. The CDR3 reads CASSQVRKILSNTGELFF. CDR3 nucleotides: TGTGCCAGCAGCCAAGTAAGAAAGATTCTATCGAACACCGGGGAGCTGTTTTTT. Variable domain in full (rest from reference TRBV14 and TRBJ2-2): EAGVTQFPSHSVIEKGQTVTLRCDPISGHDNLYWYRRVMGKEIKFLLHFVKESKQDESGMPNNRFLAERTGGTYSTLKVQPAELEDSGVYFCASSQVRKILSNTGELFFGEGSRLTVL.

In this sample, this clonotype turned up many times. The chain couples TRBV5-1 to TRBJ2-2; the D gene could be TRBD1 or TRBD2 (5 bases each). Germline V gene sequence: CDR1 SGHRS, CDR2 YFSETQ. The CDR3 totals 16 residues. Trimming took 0 bases from V and 4 from J, leaving 13 bases between them. The CDR3 DNA reads TGCGCCAGCAGCTTGGTGGGACGGCGAGCCACCGGGGAGCTGTTTTTT. As protein: CASSLVGRRATGELFF. The whole variable domain, remainder taken from reference TRBV5-1 and TRBJ2-2, is KAGVTQTPRYLIKTRGQQVTLSCSPISGHRSVSWYQQTPGQGLQFLFEYFSETQRNKGNFPGRFSGRQFSNSRSEMNVSTLELGDSALYLCASSLVGRRATGELFFGEGSRLTVL.

This clonotype was counted ten times or more. CDR3 DNA sequence: TGTGCCATCACATGGCAGGCCTCCTACGAGCAGTACTTC. Translated, it gives CAITWQASYEQYF. V and J are TRBV10-3 and TRBJ2-7; D call uncertain. The CDR3 is made up of 13 amino acids. Looked up from germline, CDR1 is ENHRY and CDR2 is SYGVKD. V lost 7 bases, J lost 0 bases, and 10 bases lay in between.

This clonotype came up many times. V is TRBV5-4 and J is TRBJ1-2; 7 bases align to TRBD1. Trimming removed 0 bases from V and 4 bases from J; junction bases left unmatched: 12. The CDR3 runs to 17 residues. Germline-derived CDR1 and CDR2 are SGHNT and YYREEE (reference sequence). CDR3 DNA: TGTGCCAGCAGCTTGGAATTTGAGGGGGCGCTCGGCTATGGCTACACCTTC. Protein sequence: CASSLEFEGALGYGYTF.

The table lists this clonotype with a few counts. The chain has TRBV27 and TRBJ2-1; 12 nucleotides match TRBD2. Looked up from germline, CDR1 is MNHEY and CDR2 is SMNVEV (reference sequence). The V segment lost 8 bases and the J segment 7 bases; nucleotides outside the gene matches: 6. The CDR3 length is 14 residues. CDR3 sequence reads: CASQTGLAGNEQFF. The CDR3 region has the DNA TGTGCCAGCCAGACGGGACTAGCGGGTAATGAGCAGTTCTTC.

This clonotype was recorded many times. The V call is TRBV12-3 or TRBV12-4, the J call TRBJ2-5; D remains unclear. V dropped 2 bases and J dropped 5 bases, with 15 bases sitting between them. The CDR3 has 15 amino acids. CDR3 in DNA: TGTGCCAGCAGTTTAAACTCAGCCTTGGGGGAGACCCAGTACTTC. Translating it yields CASSLNSALGETQYF.

This clonotype has a count of ten or more. The chain carries TRBV7-6 and TRBJ2-7; D not certain. The CDR3 has 14 residues. The ends were cut back, 1 base at V and 0 bases at J, with 7 bases in the middle. Germline values: CDR1 SGHVS, CDR2 FNYEAQ. DNA for the CDR3: TGTGCCAGCAGCTTAGAACCCAACTCCTACGAGCAGTACTTC. Its protein is CASSLEPNSYEQYF.

The chain recombines TRBV5-1 with TRBJ1-4; TRBD1 matches 7 bases. The CDR3 loop spans 15 amino acids. Unmatched junction bases numbered 11, after V lost 4 bases and J lost 8 bases. The V gene's germline CDR1 is SGHRS and CDR2 YFSETQ. The CDR3 sequence is CASSGGGRGGEKLFF. The CDR3 coding sequence is TGCGCCAGCAGCGGCGGGGGCAGGGGGGGCGAAAAACTGTTTTTT. The variable domain in full, completed from reference TRBV5-1 and TRBJ1-4, reads KAGVTQTPRYLIKTRGQQVTLSCSPISGHRSVSWYQQTPGQGLQFLFEYFSETQRNKGNFPGRFSGRQFSNSRSEMNVSTLELGDSALYLCASSGGGRGGEKLFFGSGTQLSVL.

V and J are TRBV5-1 and TRBJ2-3; no clear D. The CDR3 runs 16 residues. Looked up from germline, CDR1 is SGHRS and CDR2 is YFSETQ. V lost 0 bases and J lost 0, with 11 bases in between. This chain's CDR3 is CASSLDTLDSTDTQYF. CDR3 nucleotides: TGCGCCAGCAGCTTGGACACCCTTGATAGCACAGATACGCAGTATTTT. The full variable domain, its missing parts supplied by reference TRBV5-1 and TRBJ2-3, is KAGVTQTPRYLIKTRGQQVTLSCSPISGHRSVSWYQQTPGQGLQFLFEYFSETQRNKGNFPGRFSGRQFSNSRSEMNVSTLELGDSALYLCASSLDTLDSTDTQYFGPGTRLTVL.

The chain carries TRBV28 and TRBJ1-2; D gene uncertain. Trimming shortened V by 7 bases and J by 0 bases, and 6 bases separated the two germline ends. The CDR3 runs to 12 residues. CDR1 is MDHEN and CDR2 is SYDVKM in the germline V gene. CDR3 protein: CASTRANYGYTF. The CDR3 DNA follows: TGTGCCAGCACGCGAGCTAACTATGGCTACACCTTC.

This rearrangement joins TRBV15 to TRBJ2-3, with D unresolved. V lost 0 bases to trimming and J lost 3 bases, with 13 bases between them. The CDR3 is 16 residues long. CDR1 and CDR2 (germline): LNHNV, YYDKDF (reference sequence). DNA for the CDR3: TGTGCCACCAGCAGAGATATGAATTACGTTACAGATACGCAGTATTTT. Its translation: CATSRDMNYVTDTQYF.

This clonotype was detected many times. The gene calls are TRBV4-2 and TRBJ1-6; no reliable D call. V lost 2 bases and J lost 6, with 11 bases in between. This CDR3 has 15 amino acids. Germline V gene sequence: CDR1 LGHNA, CDR2 YNFKEQ. In DNA form, the CDR3 reads TGTGCCAGCAGCCAAATTGGGGTAGTTAATTCACCCCTCCACTTT. Its protein is CASSQIGVVNSPLHF.